This T cell receptor (beta chain) was sequenced for a study of blood T cell repertoires in COVID-19. Study details: Spain, Italy and the United States supplied samples that represented acute and convalescent COVID-19. Sources were T cells, B-cell-depleted T cells, or PBMCs; the material itself was cDNA or gDNA.

This clone was seen a handful of times. In the authors' workflow: Reference gene primer amplification gave nucleated cell count estimates. Clones were read by immunoSEQ multiplex PCR, and TCRdb kept only the in-frame ones, dropping some. V, J and clone size are taken as reported in that table, and D and trimming were inferred from the DNA itself. The sample lists about 150,000 clones, about 88% occurring once. V lost 6 bases, J lost 5 bases, and 13 bases lay in between. There are 14 residues in the CDR3. In germline, CDR1 is SGHVS, CDR2 FQNEAQ. Sample: peripheral blood. The receptor was derived from a human donor with acute or convalescent COVID-19. The donor label of this sample is uncertain. This chain joins TRBV7-8 and TRBJ1-4; TRBD1 might be the D (5 bases). The DNA of the CDR3 is TGTGCCAGCAGAGTTCGACAGAAGAATGAAAAACTGTTTTTT. This sequence encodes CASRVRQKNEKLFF. Variable domain in full (rest from reference TRBV7-8 and TRBJ1-4): GAGVSQSPRYKVAKRGQDVALRCDPISGHVSLFWYQQALGQGPEFLTYFQNEAQLDKSGLPSDRFFAERPEGSVSTLKIQRTQQEDSAVYLCASRVRQKNEKLFFGSGTQLSVL.